The source of this T cell receptor beta chain is a study of cytomegalovirus exposure and HLA in healthy donors. Regarding this clone: Its target is unknown.

Trimming cost V 5 bases and J 4 bases; bases outside gene matches: 4. CDR3 length: 14 amino acids. Germline lookup yields CDR1 MNHEY and CDR2 SVGAGI. In the PCR, 60 Vbeta and 13 Jbeta primers were used. Here immunoSEQ multiplex PCR was the method, and the copy in TCRdb shows in-frame clones only, minus some. The repertoire holds around 160,000 clones, with roughly 85% as singletons. Study results and limitations: When analyzed later, a missense DCLRE1C variant was found to be linked to TCR beta V- and J-gene trimming. Productive rates of about 87% or about 30% were seen for most TCR beta V segments in an earlier analysis.

This sequence was found in a man younger than 30 in good health and CMV-seropositive. Sequences were obtained from PBMCs. The chain is built from TRBV6-5 and TRBJ2-7; 11 bases are a match to TRBD2. In nucleotides, the CDR3 is TGTGCCAGCAGTATCGGGACTAGCGGTTACGAGCAGTACTTC. Its translation: CASSIGTSGYEQYF.